This T cell receptor beta chain is drawn from a study of cytomegalovirus exposure and HLA in healthy donors. In the study overall: The roughly 130 validation repertoires used the same platform as the roughly 620 first-cohort repertoires, a later analysis reported. Regarding the study as a whole: Confirmation in vitro established that a few CMV-associated chains were specific for CMV antigens.

Profiling relied on immunoSEQ multiplex PCR, and the TCRdb table lists in-frame clones only, not all of them. The table includes about 130,000 clones, roughly 89% detected once. This CDR3 is built from 15 residues. In germline, CDR1 is MNHEY, CDR2 SVGAGI. V lost 6 bases, J lost 8 bases, and 19 bases lay in between. The donors were in the roughly 110-subject validation cohort, distinct from the roughly 700-subject first cohort. On this clone: Its antigen is as yet unknown.

The sequence was obtained from a woman younger than 30 in good health and CMV-seronegative. The specimen was PBMCs. The chain links TRBV6-5 to TRBJ1-4, with D possibly TRBD1 on 6 matching bases. CDR3 amino acids: CASSLSLGTNEKLFF. CDR3 nucleotides: TGTGCCAGCAGCCTATCCCTGGGGACAAACGAAAAACTGTTTTTT.